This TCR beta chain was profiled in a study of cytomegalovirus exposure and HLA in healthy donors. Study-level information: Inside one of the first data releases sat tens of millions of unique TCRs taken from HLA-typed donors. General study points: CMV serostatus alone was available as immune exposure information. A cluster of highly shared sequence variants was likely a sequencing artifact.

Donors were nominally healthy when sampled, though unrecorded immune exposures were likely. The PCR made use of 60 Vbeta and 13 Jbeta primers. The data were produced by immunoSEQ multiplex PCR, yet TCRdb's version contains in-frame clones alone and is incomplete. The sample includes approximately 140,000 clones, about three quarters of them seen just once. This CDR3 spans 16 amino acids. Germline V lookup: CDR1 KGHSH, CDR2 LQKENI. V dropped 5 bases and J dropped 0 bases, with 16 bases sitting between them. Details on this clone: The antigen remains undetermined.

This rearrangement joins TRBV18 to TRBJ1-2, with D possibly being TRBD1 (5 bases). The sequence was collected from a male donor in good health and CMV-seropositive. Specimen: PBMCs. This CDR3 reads CASSFQAPRANYGYTF. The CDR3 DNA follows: TGTGCCAGCTCATTTCAAGCCCCCAGGGCTAACTATGGCTACACCTTC.